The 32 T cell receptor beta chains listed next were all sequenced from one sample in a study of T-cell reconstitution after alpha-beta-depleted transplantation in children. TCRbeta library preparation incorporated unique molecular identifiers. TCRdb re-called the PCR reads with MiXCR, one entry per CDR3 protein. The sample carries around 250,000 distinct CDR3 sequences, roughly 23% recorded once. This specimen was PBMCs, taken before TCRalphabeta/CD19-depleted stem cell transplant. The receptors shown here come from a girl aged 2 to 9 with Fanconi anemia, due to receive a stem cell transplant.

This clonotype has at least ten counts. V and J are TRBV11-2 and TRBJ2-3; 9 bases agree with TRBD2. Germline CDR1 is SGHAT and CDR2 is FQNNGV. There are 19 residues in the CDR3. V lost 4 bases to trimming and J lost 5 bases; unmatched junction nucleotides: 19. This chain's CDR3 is CASSSGIAGAFTGVDTQYF. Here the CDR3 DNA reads TGTGCCAGCAGCTCGGGAATAGCGGGAGCCTTCACGGGTGTAGATACGCAGTATTTT. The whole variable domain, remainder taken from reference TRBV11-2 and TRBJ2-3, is EAGVAQSPRYKIIEKRQSVAFWCNPISGHATLYWYQQILGQGPKLLIQFQNNGVVDDSQLPKDRFSAERLKGVDSTLKIQPAKLEDSAVYLCASSSGIAGAFTGVDTQYFGPGTRLTVL.

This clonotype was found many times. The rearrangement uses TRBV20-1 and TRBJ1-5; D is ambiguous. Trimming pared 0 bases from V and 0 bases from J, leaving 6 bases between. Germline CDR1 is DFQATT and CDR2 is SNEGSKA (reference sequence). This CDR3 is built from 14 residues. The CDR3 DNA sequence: TGCAGTGCTAGAGAGGCAGGTAGCAATCAGCCCCAGCATTTT. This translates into CSAREAGSNQPQHF.

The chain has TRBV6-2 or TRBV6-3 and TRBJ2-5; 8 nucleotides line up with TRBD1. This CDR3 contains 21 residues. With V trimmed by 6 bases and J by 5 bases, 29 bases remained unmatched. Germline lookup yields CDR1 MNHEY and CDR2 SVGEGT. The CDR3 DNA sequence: TGTGCCAGCAGCACTCCCGGAGAAGCTGCCTTGGACAGGGCAGCGGAGGAGACCCAGTACTTC. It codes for CASSTPGEAALDRAAEETQYF.

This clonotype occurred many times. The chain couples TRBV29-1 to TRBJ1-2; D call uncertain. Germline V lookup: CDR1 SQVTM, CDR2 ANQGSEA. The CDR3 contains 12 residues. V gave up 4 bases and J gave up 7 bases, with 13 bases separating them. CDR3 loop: CSVGGVTSGYTF. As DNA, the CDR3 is TGCAGCGTTGGTGGGGTGACTAGTGGCTACACCTTC. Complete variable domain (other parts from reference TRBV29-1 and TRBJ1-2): SAVISQKPSRDICQRGTSLTIQCQVDSQVTMMFWYRQQPGQSLTLIATANQGSEATYESGFVIDKFPISRPNLTFSTLTVSNMSPEDSSIYLCSVGGVTSGYTFGSGTRLTVV.

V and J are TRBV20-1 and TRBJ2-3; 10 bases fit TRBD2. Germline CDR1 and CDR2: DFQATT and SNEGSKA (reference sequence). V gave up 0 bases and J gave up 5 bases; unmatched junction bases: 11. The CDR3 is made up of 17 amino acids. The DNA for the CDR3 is TGCAGTGCTAGAGATGTCCTAGCGGGAGACAGGGAAGATACGCAGTATTTT. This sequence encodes CSARDVLAGDREDTQYF.

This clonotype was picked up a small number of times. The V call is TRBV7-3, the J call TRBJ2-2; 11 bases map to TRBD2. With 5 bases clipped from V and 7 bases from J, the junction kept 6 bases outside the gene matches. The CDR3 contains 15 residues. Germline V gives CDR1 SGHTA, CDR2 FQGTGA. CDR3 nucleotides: TGTGCCAGCAGCCCAACTAGCGGGAGTGTCGGGGAGCTGTTTTTT. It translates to CASSPTSGSVGELFF.

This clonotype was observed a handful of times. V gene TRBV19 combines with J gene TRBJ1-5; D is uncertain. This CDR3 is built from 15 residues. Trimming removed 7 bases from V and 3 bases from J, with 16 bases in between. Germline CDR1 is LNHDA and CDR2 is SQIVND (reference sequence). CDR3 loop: CASNLRQSYNQPQHF. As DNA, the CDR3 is TGTGCCAGTAATCTTCGGCAGTCCTACAATCAGCCCCAGCATTTT.

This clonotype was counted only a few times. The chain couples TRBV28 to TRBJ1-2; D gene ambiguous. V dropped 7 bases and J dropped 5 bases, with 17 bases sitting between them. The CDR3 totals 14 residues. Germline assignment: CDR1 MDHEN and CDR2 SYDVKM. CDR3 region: CASIGERVVYGYTF. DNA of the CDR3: TGTGCCAGCATTGGGGAACGTGTTGTTTATGGCTACACCTTC.

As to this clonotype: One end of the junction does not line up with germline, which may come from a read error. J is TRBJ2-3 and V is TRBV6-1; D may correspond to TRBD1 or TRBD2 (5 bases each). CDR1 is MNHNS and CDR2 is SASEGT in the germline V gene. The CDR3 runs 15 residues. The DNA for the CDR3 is TGTGCCAGCAGCTTTAAGGGGACCAACACAGAAACGCAGTATTTT. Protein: CASSFKGTNTETQYF.

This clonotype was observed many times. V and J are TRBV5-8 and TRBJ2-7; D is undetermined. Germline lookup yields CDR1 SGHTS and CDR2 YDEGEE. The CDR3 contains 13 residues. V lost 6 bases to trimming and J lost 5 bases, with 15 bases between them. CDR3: CASNHRPLDEQYF. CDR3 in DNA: TGTGCCAGCAACCACCGCCCCTTGGACGAGCAGTACTTC.

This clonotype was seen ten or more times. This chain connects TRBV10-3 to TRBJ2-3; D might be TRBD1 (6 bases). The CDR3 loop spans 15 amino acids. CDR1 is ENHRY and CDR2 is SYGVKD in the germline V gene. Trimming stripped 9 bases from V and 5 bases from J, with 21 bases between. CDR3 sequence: CAINSGGTGVDTQYF. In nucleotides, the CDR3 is TGTGCCATAAACAGTGGGGGCACAGGTGTAGATACGCAGTATTTT.

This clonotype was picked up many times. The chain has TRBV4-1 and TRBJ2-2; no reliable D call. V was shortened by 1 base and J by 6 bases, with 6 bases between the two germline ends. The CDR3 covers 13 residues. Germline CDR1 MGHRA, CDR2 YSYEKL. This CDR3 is CASSQVGPGELFF. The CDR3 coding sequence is TGCGCCAGCAGCCAAGTAGGACCCGGGGAGCTGTTTTTT.

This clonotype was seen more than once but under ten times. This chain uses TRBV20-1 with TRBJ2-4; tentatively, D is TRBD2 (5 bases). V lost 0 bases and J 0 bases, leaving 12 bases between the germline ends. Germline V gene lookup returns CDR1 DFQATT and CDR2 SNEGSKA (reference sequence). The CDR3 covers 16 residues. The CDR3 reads CSARDLWRVAKNIQYF. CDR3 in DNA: TGCAGTGCTAGAGATCTGTGGCGGGTAGCCAAAAACATTCAGTACTTC.

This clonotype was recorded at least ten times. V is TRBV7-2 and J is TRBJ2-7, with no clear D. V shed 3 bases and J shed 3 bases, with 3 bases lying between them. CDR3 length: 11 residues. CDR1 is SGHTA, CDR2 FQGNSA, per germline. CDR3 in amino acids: CASSFDYEQYF. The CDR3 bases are TGTGCCAGCAGCTTCGACTACGAGCAGTACTTC.

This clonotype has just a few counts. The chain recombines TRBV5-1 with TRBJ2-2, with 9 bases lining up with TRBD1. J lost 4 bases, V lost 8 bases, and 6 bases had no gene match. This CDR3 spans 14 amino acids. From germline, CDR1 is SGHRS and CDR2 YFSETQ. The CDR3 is CASQQGATTGELFF. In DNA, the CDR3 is TGCGCCAGTCAACAGGGGGCGACCACCGGGGAGCTGTTTTTT.

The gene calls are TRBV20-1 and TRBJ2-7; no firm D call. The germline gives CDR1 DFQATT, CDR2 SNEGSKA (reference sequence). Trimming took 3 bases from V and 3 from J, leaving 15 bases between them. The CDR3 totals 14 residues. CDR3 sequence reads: CSARRGGQIYEQYF. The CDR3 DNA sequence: TGCAGTGCTAGGAGAGGTGGGCAGATCTACGAGCAGTACTTC.

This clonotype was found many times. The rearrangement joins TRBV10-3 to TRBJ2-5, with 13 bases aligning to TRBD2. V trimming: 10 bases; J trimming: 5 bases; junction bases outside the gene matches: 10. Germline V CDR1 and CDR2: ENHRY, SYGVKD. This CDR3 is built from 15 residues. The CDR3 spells CATLGLAGRAETQYF. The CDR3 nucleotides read TGTGCCACCTTGGGACTAGCGGGAAGGGCGGAGACCCAGTACTTC.

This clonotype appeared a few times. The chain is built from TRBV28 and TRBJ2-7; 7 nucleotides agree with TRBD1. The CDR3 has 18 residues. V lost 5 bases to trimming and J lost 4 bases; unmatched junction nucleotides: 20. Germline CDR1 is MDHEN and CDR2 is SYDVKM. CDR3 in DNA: TGTGCCAGCAGTCTATACCGGGACAGCGGCAATCCCTCTTACGAGCAGTACTTC. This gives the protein CASSLYRDSGNPSYEQYF.

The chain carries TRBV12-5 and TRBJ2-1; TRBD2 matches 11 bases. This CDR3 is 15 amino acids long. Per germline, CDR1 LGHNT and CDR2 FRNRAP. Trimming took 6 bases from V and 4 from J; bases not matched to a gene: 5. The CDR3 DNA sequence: TGTGCTAGTGGGCTGGGACTAGCGGAATACAATGAGCAGTTCTTC. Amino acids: CASGLGLAEYNEQFF.

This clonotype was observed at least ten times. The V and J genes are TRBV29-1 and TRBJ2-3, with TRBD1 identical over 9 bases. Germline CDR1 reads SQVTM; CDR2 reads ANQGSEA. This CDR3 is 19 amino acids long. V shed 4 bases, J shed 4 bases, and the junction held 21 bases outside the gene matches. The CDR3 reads CSVVRRDRGLREAADTQYF. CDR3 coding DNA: TGCAGCGTTGTTAGGCGCGACAGGGGGTTACGGGAGGCGGCAGATACGCAGTATTTT.

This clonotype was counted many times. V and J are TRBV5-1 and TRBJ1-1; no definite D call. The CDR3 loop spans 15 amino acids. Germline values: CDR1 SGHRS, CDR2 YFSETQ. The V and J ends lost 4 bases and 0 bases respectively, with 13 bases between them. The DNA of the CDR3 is TGCGCCAGCAGCCCCAGCGGGGAGATGAACACTGAAGCTTTCTTT. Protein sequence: CASSPSGEMNTEAFF.

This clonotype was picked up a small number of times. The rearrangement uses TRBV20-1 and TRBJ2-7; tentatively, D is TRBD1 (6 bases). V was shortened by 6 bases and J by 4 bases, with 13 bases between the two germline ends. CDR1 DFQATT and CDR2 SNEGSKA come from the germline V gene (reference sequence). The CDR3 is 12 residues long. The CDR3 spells CSADSQGYEQYF. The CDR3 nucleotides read TGCAGTGCAGACTCGCAGGGGTACGAGCAGTACTTC.

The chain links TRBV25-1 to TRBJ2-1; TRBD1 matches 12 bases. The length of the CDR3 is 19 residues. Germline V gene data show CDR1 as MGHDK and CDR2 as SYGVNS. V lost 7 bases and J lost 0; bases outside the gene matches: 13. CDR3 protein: CASMGDRGPPTSSYNEQFF. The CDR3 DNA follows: TGTGCCAGCATGGGGGACAGGGGGCCTCCAACTAGCTCCTACAATGAGCAGTTCTTC.

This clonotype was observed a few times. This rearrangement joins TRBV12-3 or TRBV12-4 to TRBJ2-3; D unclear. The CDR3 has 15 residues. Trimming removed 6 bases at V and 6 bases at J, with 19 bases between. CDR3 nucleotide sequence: TGTGCCAGCAGGGTAGGCCCCCGAGTCCGGGATACGCAGTATTTT. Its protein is CASRVGPRVRDTQYF.

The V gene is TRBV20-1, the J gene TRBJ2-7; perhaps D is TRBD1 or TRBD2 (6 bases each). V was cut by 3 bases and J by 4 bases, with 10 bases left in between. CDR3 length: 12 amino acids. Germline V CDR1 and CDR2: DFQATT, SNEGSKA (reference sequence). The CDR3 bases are TGCAGTGCTAGCGGGGGCATGTACGAGCAGTACTTC. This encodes CSASGGMYEQYF.

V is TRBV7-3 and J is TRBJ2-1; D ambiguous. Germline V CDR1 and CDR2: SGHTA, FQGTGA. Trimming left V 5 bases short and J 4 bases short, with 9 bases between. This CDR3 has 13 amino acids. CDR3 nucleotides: TGTGCCAGCAGCCTACCCCCATACAATGAGCAGTTCTTC. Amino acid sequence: CASSLPPYNEQFF.

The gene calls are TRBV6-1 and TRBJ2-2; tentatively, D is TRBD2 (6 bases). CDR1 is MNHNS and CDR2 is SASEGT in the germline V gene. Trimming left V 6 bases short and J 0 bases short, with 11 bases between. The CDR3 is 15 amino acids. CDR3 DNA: TGTGCCAGCAGGGCGACTAGATCGAACACCGGGGAGCTGTTTTTT. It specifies CASRATRSNTGELFF.

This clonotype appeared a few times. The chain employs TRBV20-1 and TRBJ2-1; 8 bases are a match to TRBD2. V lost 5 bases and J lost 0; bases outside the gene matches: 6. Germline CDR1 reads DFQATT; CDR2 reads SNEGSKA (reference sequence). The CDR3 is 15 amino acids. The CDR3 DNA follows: TGCAGTGCTCGCCCCGGGACTAGCTCCTACAATGAGCAGTTCTTC. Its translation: CSARPGTSSYNEQFF.

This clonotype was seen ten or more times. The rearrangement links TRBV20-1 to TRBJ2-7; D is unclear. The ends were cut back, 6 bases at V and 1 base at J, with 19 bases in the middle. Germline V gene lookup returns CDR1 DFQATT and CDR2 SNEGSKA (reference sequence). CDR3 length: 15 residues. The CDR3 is CSALSPLTRSYEQYF. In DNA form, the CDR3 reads TGCAGTGCCCTAAGCCCCCTTACAAGGTCCTACGAGCAGTACTTC.

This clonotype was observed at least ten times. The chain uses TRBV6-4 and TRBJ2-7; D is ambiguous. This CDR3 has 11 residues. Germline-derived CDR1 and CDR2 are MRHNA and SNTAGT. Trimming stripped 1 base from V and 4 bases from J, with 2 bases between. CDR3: CASSDWYEQYF. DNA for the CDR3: TGTGCCAGCAGTGACTGGTACGAGCAGTACTTC.

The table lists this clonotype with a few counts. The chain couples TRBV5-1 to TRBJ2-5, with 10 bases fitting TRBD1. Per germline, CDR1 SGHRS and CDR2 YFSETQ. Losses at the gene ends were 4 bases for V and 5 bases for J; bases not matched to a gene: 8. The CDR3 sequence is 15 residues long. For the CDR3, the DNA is TGCGCCAGCAGCAAGATGACAGGGGGCGGGGAGACCCAGTACTTC. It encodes CASSKMTGGGETQYF.

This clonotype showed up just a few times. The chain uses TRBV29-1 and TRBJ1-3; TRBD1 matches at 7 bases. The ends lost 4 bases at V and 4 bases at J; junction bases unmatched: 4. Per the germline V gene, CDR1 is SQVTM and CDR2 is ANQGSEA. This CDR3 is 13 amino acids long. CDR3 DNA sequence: TGCAGCGTTGGGGGGACAGTGGGAAACACCATATATTTT. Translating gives CSVGGTVGNTIYF.